Below are 6 T cell receptor beta chains sequenced from a single sample in a study of blood T cell repertoires in COVID-19. Assay used: immunoSEQ multiplex PCR; TCRdb lists only in-frame clones, some missing. The sample includes approximately 220,000 clones, just under 90% seen only once; the top ten take 1.2%. The sample consisted of PBMCs or T cells enriched from blood (not recorded which). The receptors stem from a young man who had recovered from COVID-19.

V gene TRBV4-2 combines with J gene TRBJ1-5; possible D gene TRBD1, 5 bases. This CDR3 contains 15 residues. Germline CDR1 is LGHNA and CDR2 is YNFKEQ. V was clipped by 0 bases and J by 3 bases, with 9 bases between them. The CDR3 is CASSQERGTNQPQHF. The CDR3 region has the DNA TGTGCCAGCAGCCAAGAACGGGGGACCAATCAGCCCCAGCATTTT.

The chain joins TRBV7-9 to TRBJ1-1; tentative D call: TRBD1 (6 bases). Germline values: CDR1 SEHNR, CDR2 FQNEAQ (reference sequence). This CDR3 has 14 amino acids. V lost 5 bases, J lost 1 base, and 11 bases lay in between. CDR3 region: CASSTQTGNTEAFF. The CDR3, as DNA: TGTGCCAGCAGCACCCAGACAGGGAACACTGAAGCTTTCTTT.

The chain carries TRBV5-5 and TRBJ2-7; a weak D match, TRBD1 (6 bases). CDR1 is SGHKS and CDR2 is YYEKEE in the germline V gene (reference sequence). V was trimmed by 1 base and J by 6 bases, leaving 8 bases between them. This CDR3 is built from 12 residues. The CDR3: CASSLSTGEQYF. CDR3 DNA sequence: TGTGCCAGCAGCTTGTCGACAGGCGAGCAGTACTTC. Using reference TRBV5-5 and TRBJ2-7 for the parts outside the CDR3, the full variable domain is DAGVTQSPTHLIKTRGQQVTLRCSPISGHKSVSWYQQVLGQGPQFIFQYYEKEERGRGNFPDRFSARQFPNYSSELNVNALLLGDSALYLCASSLSTGEQYFGPGTRLTVT.

The CDR3 DNA reads as TGTGCCAGCAGCCAAGCAACAGGGGGCTATGGCTACACCTTC. This sequence encodes CASSQATGGYGYTF. V and J are TRBV14 and TRBJ1-2; 8 bases agree with TRBD1. The V and J ends lost 1 base and 4 bases, in that order; junction bases with no gene match: 2. The CDR3 extends over 14 amino acids. Per germline, CDR1 SGHDN and CDR2 FVKESK.

This chain joins TRBV7-2 and TRBJ2-5; D is possibly TRBD2 (5 bases). Germline loops: CDR1 SGHTA, CDR2 FQGNSA. Trimming cost V 2 bases and J 4 bases, with 11 bases left between them. This CDR3 has 14 amino acids. CDR3 nucleotides: TGTGCCAGCAGCTTATCTAGCCCCCGAGAGACCCAGTACTTC. It is translated as CASSLSSPRETQYF.

The chain links TRBV30 to TRBJ1-5; the match to TRBD1 covers 7 bases. The CDR3 spans 16 residues. Trimming cost V 0 bases and J 4 bases; bases outside gene matches: 9. Germline V gene lookup returns CDR1 GTSNPN and CDR2 SVGIG (reference sequence). CDR3 bases: TGTGCCTGGAGTGTACTTCGGACAGGCGGAAATCAGCCCCAGCATTTT. Translation: CAWSVLRTGGNQPQHF.